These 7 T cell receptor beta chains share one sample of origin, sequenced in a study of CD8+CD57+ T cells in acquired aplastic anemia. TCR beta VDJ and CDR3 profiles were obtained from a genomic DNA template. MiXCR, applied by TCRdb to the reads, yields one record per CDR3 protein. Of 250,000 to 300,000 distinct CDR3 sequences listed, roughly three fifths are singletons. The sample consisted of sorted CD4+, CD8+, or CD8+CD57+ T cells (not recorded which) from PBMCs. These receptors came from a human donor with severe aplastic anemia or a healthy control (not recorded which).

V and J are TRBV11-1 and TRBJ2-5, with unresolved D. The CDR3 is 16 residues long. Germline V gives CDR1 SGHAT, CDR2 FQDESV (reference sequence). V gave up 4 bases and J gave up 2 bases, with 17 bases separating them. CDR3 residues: CASSSSPSPLQETQYF. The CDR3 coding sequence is TGTGCCAGCAGCTCCTCCCCCTCGCCGCTTCAAGAGACCCAGTACTTC.

This CDR3 is CASSLQEGERVYGYTF. The CDR3 bases are TGTGCCAGCAGCTTACAGGAGGGCGAGCGGGTCTATGGCTACACCTTC. The gene calls are TRBV11-2 and TRBJ1-2; unclear D gene. Germline assignment: CDR1 SGHAT and CDR2 FQNNGV. The CDR3 sequence is 16 residues long. Trimming shortened V by 2 bases and J by 4 bases, and 17 bases separated the two germline ends.

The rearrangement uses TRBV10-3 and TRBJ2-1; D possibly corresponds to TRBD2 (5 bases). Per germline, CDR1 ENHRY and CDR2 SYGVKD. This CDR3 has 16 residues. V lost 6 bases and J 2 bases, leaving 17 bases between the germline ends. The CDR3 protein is CAISLLDSPPYNEQFF. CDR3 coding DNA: TGTGCCATCAGCCTACTAGATTCCCCACCCTACAATGAGCAGTTCTTC.

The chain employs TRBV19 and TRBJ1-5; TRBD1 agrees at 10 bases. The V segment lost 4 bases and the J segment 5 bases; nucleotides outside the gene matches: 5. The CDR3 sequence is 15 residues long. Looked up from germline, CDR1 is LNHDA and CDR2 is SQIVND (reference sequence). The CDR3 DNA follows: TGTGCCAGTAGTACAATGGGACAGGGGTATCAGCCCCAGCATTTT. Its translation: CASSTMGQGYQPQHF.

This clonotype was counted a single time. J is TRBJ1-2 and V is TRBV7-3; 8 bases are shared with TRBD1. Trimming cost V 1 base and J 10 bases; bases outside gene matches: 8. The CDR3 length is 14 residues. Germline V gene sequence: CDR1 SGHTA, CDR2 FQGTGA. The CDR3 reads CASSLSQAGGVYTF. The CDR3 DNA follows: TGTGCCAGCAGCTTAAGTCAGGCAGGGGGCGTCTACACCTTC.

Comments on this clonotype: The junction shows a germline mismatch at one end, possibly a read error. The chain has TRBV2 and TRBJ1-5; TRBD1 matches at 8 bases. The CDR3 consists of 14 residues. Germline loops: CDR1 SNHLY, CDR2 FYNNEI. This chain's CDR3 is CAGSLTGGSQPQHF. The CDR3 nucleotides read TGTGCCGGCAGCCTCACAGGGGGTAGTCAGCCCCAGCATTTT.

The CDR3 here is CASSSPGQGFGGTEAFF. The CDR3 nucleotides read TGTGCCAGCAGCAGTCCGGGACAGGGGTTCGGTGGCACTGAAGCTTTCTTT. V and J are TRBV7-9 and TRBJ1-1; TRBD1 matches at 10 bases. Trimming at V came to 5 bases and at J to 4 bases, leaving 13 bases not matched to a gene. The CDR3 contains 17 residues. Germline V gene data show CDR1 as SEHNR and CDR2 as FQNEAQ (reference sequence).